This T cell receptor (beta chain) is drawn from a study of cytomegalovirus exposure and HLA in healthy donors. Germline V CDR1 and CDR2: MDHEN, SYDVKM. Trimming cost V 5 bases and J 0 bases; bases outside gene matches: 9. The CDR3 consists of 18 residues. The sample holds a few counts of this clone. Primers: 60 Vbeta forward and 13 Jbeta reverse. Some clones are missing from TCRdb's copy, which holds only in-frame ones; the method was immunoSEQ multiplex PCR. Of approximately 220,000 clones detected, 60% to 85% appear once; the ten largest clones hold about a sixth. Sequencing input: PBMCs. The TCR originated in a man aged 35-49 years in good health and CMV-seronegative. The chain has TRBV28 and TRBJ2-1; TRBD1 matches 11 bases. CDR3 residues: CASSRYGQGAVSYNEQFF. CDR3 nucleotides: TGTGCCAGCAGTCGGTATGGACAGGGGGCTGTCTCCTACAATGAGCAGTTCTTC.